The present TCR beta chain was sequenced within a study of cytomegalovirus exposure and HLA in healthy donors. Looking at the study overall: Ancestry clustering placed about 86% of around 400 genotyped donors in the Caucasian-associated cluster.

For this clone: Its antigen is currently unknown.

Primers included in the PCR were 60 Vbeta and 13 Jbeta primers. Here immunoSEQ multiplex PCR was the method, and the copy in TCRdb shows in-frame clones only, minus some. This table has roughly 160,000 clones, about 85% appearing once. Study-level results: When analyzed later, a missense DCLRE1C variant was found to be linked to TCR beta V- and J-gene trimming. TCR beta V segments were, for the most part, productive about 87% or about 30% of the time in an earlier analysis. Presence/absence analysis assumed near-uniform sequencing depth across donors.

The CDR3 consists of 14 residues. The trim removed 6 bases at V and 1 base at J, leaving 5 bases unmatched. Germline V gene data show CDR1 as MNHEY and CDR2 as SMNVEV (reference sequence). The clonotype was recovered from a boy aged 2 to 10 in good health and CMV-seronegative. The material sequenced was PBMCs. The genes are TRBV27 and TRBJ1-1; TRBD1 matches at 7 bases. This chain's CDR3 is CASSDRDGNTEAFF. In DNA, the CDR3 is TGTGCCAGCAGCGACAGGGATGGGAACACTGAAGCTTTCTTT.